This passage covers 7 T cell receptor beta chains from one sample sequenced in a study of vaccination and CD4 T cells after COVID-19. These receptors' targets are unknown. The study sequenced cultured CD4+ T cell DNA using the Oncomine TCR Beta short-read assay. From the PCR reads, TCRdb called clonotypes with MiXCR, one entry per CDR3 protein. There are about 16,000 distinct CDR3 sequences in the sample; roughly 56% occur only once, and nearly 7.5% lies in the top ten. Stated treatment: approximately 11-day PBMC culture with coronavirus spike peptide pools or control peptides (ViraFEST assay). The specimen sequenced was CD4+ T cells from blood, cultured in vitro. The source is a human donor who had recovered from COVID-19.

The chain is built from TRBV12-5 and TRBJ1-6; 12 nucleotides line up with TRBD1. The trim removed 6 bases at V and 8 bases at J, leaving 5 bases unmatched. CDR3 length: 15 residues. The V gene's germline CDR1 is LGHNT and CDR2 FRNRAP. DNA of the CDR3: TGTGCTAGTGGACGGGGACAGGGGGCTGATTCACCCCTCCACTTT. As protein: CASGRGQGADSPLHF. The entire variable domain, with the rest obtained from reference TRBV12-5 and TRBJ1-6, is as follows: DARVTQTPRHKVTEMGQEVTMRCQPILGHNTVFWYRQTMMQGLELLAYFRNRAPLDDSGMPKDRFSAEMPDATLATLKIQPSEPRDSAVYFCASGRGQGADSPLHFGNGTRLTVT.

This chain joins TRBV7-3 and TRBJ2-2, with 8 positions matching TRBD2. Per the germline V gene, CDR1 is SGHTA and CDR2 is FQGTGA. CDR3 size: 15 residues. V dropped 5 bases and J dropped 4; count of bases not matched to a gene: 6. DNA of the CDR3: TGTGCCAGCAGCACATCCGGGACTAGCACCGGGGAGCTGTTTTTT. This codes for CASSTSGTSTGELFF.

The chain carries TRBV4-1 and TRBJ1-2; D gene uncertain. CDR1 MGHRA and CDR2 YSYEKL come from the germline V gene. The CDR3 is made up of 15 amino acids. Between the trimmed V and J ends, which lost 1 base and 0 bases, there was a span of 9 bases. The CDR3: CASSQVEGANYGYTF. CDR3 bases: TGCGCCAGCAGCCAAGTTGAGGGTGCTAACTATGGCTACACCTTC.

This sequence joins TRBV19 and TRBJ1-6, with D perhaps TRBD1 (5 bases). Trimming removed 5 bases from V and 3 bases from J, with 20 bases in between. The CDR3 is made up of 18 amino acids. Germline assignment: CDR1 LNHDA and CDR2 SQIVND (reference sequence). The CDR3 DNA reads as TGTGCCAGTAGTCTCAAACCCCCAGGGACCGTCTATAATTCACCCCTCCACTTT. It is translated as CASSLKPPGTVYNSPLHF.

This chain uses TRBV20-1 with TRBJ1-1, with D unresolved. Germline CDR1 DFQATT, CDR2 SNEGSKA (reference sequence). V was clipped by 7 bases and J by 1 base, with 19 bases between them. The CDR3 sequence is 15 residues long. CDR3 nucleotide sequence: TGCAGTGTCAAATGGGCTCGGGCATGGAACACTGAAGCTTTCTTT. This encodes CSVKWARAWNTEAFF.

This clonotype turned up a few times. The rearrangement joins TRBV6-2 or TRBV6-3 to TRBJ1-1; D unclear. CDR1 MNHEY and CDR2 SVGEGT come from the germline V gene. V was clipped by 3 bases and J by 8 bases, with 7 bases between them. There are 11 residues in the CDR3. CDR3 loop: CASSYAGEAFF. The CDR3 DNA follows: TGTGCCAGCAGTTATGCTGGGGAAGCTTTCTTT.

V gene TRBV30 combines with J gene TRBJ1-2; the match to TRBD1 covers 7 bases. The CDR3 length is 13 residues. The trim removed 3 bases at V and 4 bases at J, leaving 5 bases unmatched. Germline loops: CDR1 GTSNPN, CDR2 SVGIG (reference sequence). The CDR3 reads CAWSLGQFYGYTF. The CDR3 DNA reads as TGTGCCTGGAGCCTGGGACAGTTCTATGGCTACACCTTC. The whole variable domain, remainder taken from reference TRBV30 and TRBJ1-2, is SQTIHQWPATLVQPVGSPLSLECTVEGTSNPNLYWYRQAAGRGLQLLFYSVGIGQISSEVPQNLSASRPQDRQFILSSKKLLLSDSGFYLCAWSLGQFYGYTFGSGTRLTVV.